This T cell receptor (beta chain) was documented in a study of regulatory T cells in long-lasting Graves disease. This clonotype was recorded at least ten times. V gave up 8 bases and J gave up 1 base; unmatched junction bases: 5. CDR1 and CDR2 (germline): MNHEY, SMNVEV (reference sequence). This CDR3 contains 13 residues. The TCR beta library used iRepertoire HTBI primers with Arm-PCR amplification of CDR3. One entry per CDR3 protein, called by TCRdb with MiXCR from the multiplex PCR reads. The sample lists around 340,000 distinct CDR3 sequences, about 18% occurring once. Time point specified: persistent/refractory GD, antithyroid drugs over 5 years with positive TRAb. Scientists built the TCR library using RNA that was extracted from PBMCs.

V and J are TRBV27 and TRBJ2-7, with 7 positions matching TRBD2. The source was peripheral blood mononuclear cells (PBMCs), collected when the disease was refractory, from a patient treated with antithyroid drugs. The receptor was isolated from a female donor with Graves disease. The CDR3 DNA follows: TGTGCCAGCCGTGGAGCGGGATCCTACGAGCAGTACTTC. This codes for CASRGAGSYEQYF.